This TCR beta chain is from a study of cytomegalovirus exposure and HLA in healthy donors. Study-wide results and limits: The majority of TCR sequences were rare, yet some public TCRs appeared in many donors.

The PCR contained 60 Vbeta and 13 Jbeta primers. Sequencing was performed with immunoSEQ multiplex PCR; in TCRdb, only in-frame clones are kept and a portion is missing. The table shows over 150,000 clones, with around nine tenths occurring only once. All the people who gave samples were healthy bone marrow donors. This clone was seen a handful of times. Its target is unknown. Input material: PBMCs. The clonotype was recovered from a woman aged 30 to 39 in good health and CMV-seronegative.

CDR3: CAISESNQGWTEAFF. The CDR3 DNA reads TGTGCCATCAGTGAGTCGAATCAGGGTTGGACTGAAGCTTTCTTT. This rearrangement joins TRBV10-3 to TRBJ1-1, with D possibly matching TRBD1 (5 bases). Looked up from germline, CDR1 is ENHRY and CDR2 is SYGVKD. V shed 0 bases and J shed 5 bases, with 13 bases lying between them. The CDR3 contains 15 residues.